These 25 T cell receptor beta chains share one sample of origin, sequenced in a study of shared clonotypes between healthy human individuals. Using immunoSEQ multiplex PCR, the repertoire was profiled, and TCRdb retains in-frame clones only, with some absent. In the table there are under 700,000 clones, approximately 96% of which are singletons. Naive CD8 cells lacked CD45RO and underwent positive selection for CCR7, leaving out terminally differentiated effector memory CD45RA+ cells. Specimen: naive CD8+ T cells sorted from blood. These receptors were taken from a woman aged 25 to 39 in good health.

The V call is TRBV27, the J call TRBJ2-1; 8 positions match TRBD2. The junction had 5 bases not matched to a gene; V was cut back by 1 base and J by 6 bases. The CDR3 spans 15 residues. Looked up from germline, CDR1 is MNHEY and CDR2 is SMNVEV (reference sequence). DNA of the CDR3: TGTGCCAGCAGTTTATTTACTAGCGGTCGCAATGAGCAGTTCTTC. Amino acids: CASSLFTSGRNEQFF.

The chain has TRBV27 and TRBJ1-2; D perhaps matches TRBD1 (5 bases). The CDR3 length is 16 residues. The ends were cut back, 5 bases at V and 1 base at J, with 17 bases in the middle. CDR1 and CDR2 from the germline V gene are MNHEY and SMNVEV (reference sequence). The CDR3 loop reads CASSPNPGGYNYGYTF. For the CDR3, the DNA is TGTGCCAGCAGTCCAAATCCGGGGGGGTATAACTATGGCTACACCTTC.

A single count supports this clone. This rearrangement joins TRBV9 to TRBJ1-1, with a tentative D call TRBD1 (5 bases). The CDR3 totals 14 residues. The germline V gene encodes CDR1 SGDLS and CDR2 YYNGEE. The V end lost 3 bases, the J end lost 5 bases, and 14 bases lay between the germline ends. CDR3 coding DNA: TGTGCCAGCAGCGGCCGGGACGGGTGGACTGAAGCTTTCTTT. Its protein product is CASSGRDGWTEAFF.

This clone was observed a single time. The J gene is TRBJ1-5, the V gene TRBV6-1; D is uncertain. V shed 2 bases and J shed 1 base, with 12 bases lying between them. Germline V lookup: CDR1 MNHNS, CDR2 SASEGT. This CDR3 spans 16 amino acids. CDR3 amino acids: CASSELFGLSNQPQHF. CDR3 DNA: TGTGCCAGCAGTGAATTGTTTGGTTTGAGCAATCAGCCCCAGCATTTT.

The V and J genes are TRBV29-1 and TRBJ2-5, with 12 bases fitting TRBD2. V lost 7 bases and J lost 3; bases outside the gene matches: 3. The germline V gene encodes CDR1 SQVTM and CDR2 ANQGSEA. The CDR3 extends over 13 amino acids. The CDR3 loop is CSERLAGEETQYF. DNA for the CDR3: TGCAGCGAAAGACTAGCGGGAGAAGAGACCCAGTACTTC.

The chain is built from TRBV27 and TRBJ2-7; 8 bases match TRBD2. The germline gives CDR1 MNHEY, CDR2 SMNVEV (reference sequence). CDR3 length: 16 amino acids. V lost 0 bases and J lost 3; bases outside the gene matches: 7. The CDR3 is CASSLSETSVIYEQYF. The DNA for the CDR3 is TGTGCCAGCAGTTTATCGGAGACTAGCGTAATCTACGAGCAGTACTTC.

This chain uses TRBV4-1 with TRBJ2-7, with a possible D match to TRBD2 (6 bases). The CDR3 spans 17 residues. V was clipped by 3 bases and J by 5 bases, with 23 bases between them. The germline CDR1 and CDR2 sequences are MGHRA and YSYEKL. The CDR3 region is CASSQRMRAGRDNEQYF. CDR3 in DNA: TGCGCCAGCAGCCAGCGAATGAGGGCGGGAAGAGACAACGAGCAGTACTTC.

In this sample, this clone turned up once. The chain combines TRBV15 with TRBJ2-7; TRBD2 matches at 12 bases. The CDR3 length is 15 residues. Germline V gene sequence: CDR1 LNHNV, CDR2 YYDKDF (reference sequence). Trimming took 2 bases from V and 5 from J; bases not matched to a gene: 4. This chain's CDR3 is CATSRLAGGPDEQYF. The CDR3 DNA follows: TGTGCCACCAGCAGACTAGCGGGAGGGCCGGACGAGCAGTACTTC.

The rearrangement links TRBV4-1 to TRBJ2-3; D gene uncertain. There are 12 residues in the CDR3. Trimming left V 0 bases short and J 9 bases short, with 7 bases between. The germline V gene has CDR1 MGHRA and CDR2 YSYEKL. CDR3 loop: CASSQDKRTQYF. CDR3 DNA: TGCGCCAGCAGCCAAGATAAGAGGACGCAGTATTTT.

This rearrangement joins TRBV28 to TRBJ2-5; D not resolved. The V gene's germline CDR1 is MDHEN and CDR2 SYDVKM. V lost 6 bases and J 5 bases, leaving 13 bases between the germline ends. The CDR3 consists of 13 residues. The CDR3 sequence is CASSSEAWETQYF. The CDR3, as DNA: TGTGCCAGCAGCTCAGAAGCTTGGGAGACCCAGTACTTC.

This clone was seen just once. At one of its ends the junction is not consistent with the germline gene, which may arise from a read error. The gene calls are TRBV15 and TRBJ2-1; no reliable D call. The CDR3 contains 18 residues. The germline V gene has CDR1 LNHNV and CDR2 YYDKDF (reference sequence). The CDR3 reads CATSGEGAYHVTYNEQFF. The CDR3 DNA is TGTGCCACCAGCGGAGAAGGAGCGTACCACGTAACCTACAATGAGCAGTTCTTC.

The chain is built from TRBV13 and TRBJ2-7, with 11 bases aligning to TRBD2. The V gene's germline CDR1 is PRHDT and CDR2 FYEKMQ (reference sequence). Trimming at V came to 5 bases and at J to 2 bases, leaving 17 bases not matched to a gene. CDR3 length: 19 amino acids. The CDR3 bases are TGTGCCAGCAGCCGACAATACACCGCCGGGACTAGCGGCCCCTACGAGCAGTACTTC. Its protein is CASSRQYTAGTSGPYEQYF.

V usage is TRBV5-6 and J usage is TRBJ1-1, with a possible D match to TRBD1 (5 bases). Germline V lookup: CDR1 SGHDT, CDR2 YYEEEE. The CDR3 runs to 17 residues. The V gene lost 0 bases and the J gene lost 4 bases, with 19 bases spanning the gap. The CDR3: CASSLDSGGGMVTEAFF. In nucleotides, the CDR3 is TGTGCCAGCAGCTTGGATAGTGGGGGAGGGATGGTCACTGAAGCTTTCTTT.

V gene TRBV6-5 combines with J gene TRBJ2-6, with 7 bases that match TRBD1. The CDR3 totals 15 residues. Trimming cost V 8 bases and J 1 base; bases outside gene matches: 5. Germline lookup yields CDR1 MNHEY and CDR2 SVGAGI. CDR3 coding DNA: TGTGCCAGCTACCCGACAGGGTCTGGGGCCAACGTCCTGACTTTC. Translating it yields CASYPTGSGANVLTF.

This clone was seen only once. The gene calls are TRBV15 and TRBJ2-7; possible D gene TRBD2, 6 bases. Germline V CDR1 and CDR2: LNHNV, YYDKDF (reference sequence). Trimming took 0 bases from V and 1 from J, leaving 13 bases between them. There are 16 residues in the CDR3. The CDR3 sequence is CATSRDRAGASYEQYF. In DNA form, the CDR3 reads TGTGCCACCAGCAGAGATCGAGCGGGCGCATCCTACGAGCAGTACTTC.

V is TRBV7-9 and J is TRBJ2-5, with D possibly TRBD1 on 6 matching bases. The CDR3 contains 17 residues. Trimming took off 4 bases at V and 1 base at J, with 19 bases between the two ends. Germline V gives CDR1 SEHNR, CDR2 FQNEAQ (reference sequence). CDR3 coding DNA: TGTGCCAGCAGCTCCAGCCTAAAAGGACAGATCCAAGAGACCCAGTACTTC. It encodes CASSSSLKGQIQETQYF.

V gene TRBV6-5 combines with J gene TRBJ2-1; 8 bases agree with TRBD1. V shed 4 bases, J shed 8 bases, and the junction held 7 bases outside the gene matches. Germline V gene sequence: CDR1 MNHEY, CDR2 SVGAGI. The CDR3 is made up of 14 amino acids. The CDR3, as DNA: TGTGCCAGCAGTTGGATCGGACAGGGCGATGAGCAGTTCTTC. This sequence encodes CASSWIGQGDEQFF.

V is TRBV18 and J is TRBJ1-4, with no clear D. The V and J ends lost 5 bases and 4 bases respectively, with 11 bases between them. This CDR3 has 14 amino acids. CDR1 is KGHSH and CDR2 is LQKENI in the germline V gene. The CDR3 region is CASSTTSFNEKLFF. The CDR3 nucleotides read TGTGCCAGCTCAACGACATCGTTTAATGAAAAACTGTTTTTT.

The rearrangement links TRBV7-2 to TRBJ2-5, with 9 bases matching TRBD2. V lost 4 bases and J lost 2; bases outside the gene matches: 8. CDR3 length: 16 amino acids. Looked up from germline, CDR1 is SGHTA and CDR2 is FQGNSA. CDR3 amino acids: CASSSYAAGGQETQYF. The CDR3 region has the DNA TGTGCCAGCAGCTCCTACGCGGCGGGAGGGCAAGAGACCCAGTACTTC.

As DNA, the CDR3 is TGTGCCAGCAGCCAAGAGTCCTCCTACAATGAGCAGTTCTTC. Protein: CASSQESSYNEQFF. The chain is built from TRBV4-2 and TRBJ2-1; no clear D. V lost 0 bases, J lost 0 bases, and 3 bases lay in between. This CDR3 contains 14 residues. Per the germline V gene, CDR1 is LGHNA and CDR2 is YNFKEQ.

The V and J genes are TRBV27 and TRBJ1-2; 9 bases are a match to TRBD1. Trimming took 5 bases from V and 6 from J; bases not matched to a gene: 7. The CDR3 spans 14 residues. CDR1 is MNHEY and CDR2 is SMNVEV in the germline V gene (reference sequence). The DNA of the CDR3 is TGTGCCAGCAGTCCGGGACAGGGTACGAATGGCTACACCTTC. Translating gives CASSPGQGTNGYTF.

V is TRBV7-3 and J is TRBJ1-1, with D possibly being TRBD1 (5 bases). The CDR3 has 15 residues. V was cut by 1 base and J by 4 bases, with 13 bases left in between. Germline CDR1 reads SGHTA; CDR2 reads FQGTGA. CDR3 region: CASSLNGGAGTEAFF. In DNA form, the CDR3 reads TGTGCCAGCAGCTTAAACGGGGGTGCGGGCACTGAAGCTTTCTTT. The full variable domain, with the rest looked up from reference TRBV7-3 and TRBJ1-1, is GAGVSQTPSNKVTEKGKYVELRCDPISGHTALYWYRQSLGQGPEFLIYFQGTGAADDSGLPNDRFFAVRPEGSVSTLKIQRTERGDSAVYLCASSLNGGAGTEAFFGQGTRLTVV.

The J gene is TRBJ2-7, the V gene TRBV27; 9 bases match TRBD1. The junction had 5 bases not matched to a gene; V was cut back by 0 bases and J by 5 bases. The CDR3 consists of 15 residues. CDR1 is MNHEY, CDR2 SMNVEV, per germline (reference sequence). CDR3 loop: CASSLSTGGRNEQYF. In DNA, the CDR3 is TGTGCCAGCAGTTTATCGACAGGGGGAAGAAACGAGCAGTACTTC.

The chain joins TRBV11-2 to TRBJ2-1; TRBD1 matches 10 bases. The CDR3 sequence is 17 residues long. Germline V gives CDR1 SGHAT, CDR2 FQNNGV. J lost 8 bases, V lost 1 base, and 11 bases had no gene match. The CDR3 is CASSLGPGTGVGYEQFF. In DNA, the CDR3 is TGTGCCAGCAGCTTAGGGCCCGGGACAGGGGTGGGGTATGAGCAGTTCTTC.

This clone was picked up one time. V gene TRBV27 combines with J gene TRBJ1-1; D gene uncertain. Germline assignment: CDR1 MNHEY and CDR2 SMNVEV (reference sequence). The CDR3 covers 15 residues. Trimming cost V 4 bases and J 1 base, with 13 bases left between them. In DNA, the CDR3 is TGTGCCAGCAGTTACCAGACTATTCGGAACACTGAAGCTTTCTTT. Residues: CASSYQTIRNTEAFF.